One sample yielded the 24 T cell receptor beta chains listed below, sequenced in a study of radiotherapy plus CTLA-4 blockade in lung cancer. Sequencing was performed with immunoSEQ multiplex PCR; in TCRdb, only in-frame clones are kept and a portion is missing. The table includes 28,000 or so clones, around 80% detected once. The specimen comprised peripheral blood, sampled from a patient treated with radiotherapy plus ipilimumab. The receptors were sampled from a human donor with non-small cell lung cancer who had stable disease on radiotherapy plus ipilimumab.

The chain combines TRBV5-4 with TRBJ2-5; no definite D call. V was cut by 2 bases and J by 4 bases, with 3 bases left in between. This CDR3 spans 11 amino acids. The germline V gene encodes CDR1 SGHNT and CDR2 YYREEE (reference sequence). CDR3 nucleotide sequence: TGTGCCAGCAGCTTCAGAGAGACCCAGTACTTC. It translates to CASSFRETQYF.

The V gene is TRBV28, the J gene TRBJ2-1; D possibly corresponds to TRBD2 (7 bases). V lost 3 bases and J 2 bases, leaving 11 bases between the germline ends. Germline CDR1 MDHEN, CDR2 SYDVKM. The CDR3 runs to 15 residues. CDR3 residues: CASSLGGATYNEQFF. CDR3 nucleotide sequence: TGTGCCAGCAGTTTGGGGGGGGCTACCTACAATGAGCAGTTCTTC.

The chain combines TRBV19 with TRBJ1-1; weak D call: TRBD1 (6 bases). The germline V gene has CDR1 LNHDA and CDR2 SQIVND (reference sequence). Trimming took 1 base from V and 3 from J, leaving 15 bases between them. This CDR3 is 16 amino acids long. CDR3 DNA sequence: TGTGCCAGTAGTATAGTGGACCAGGGGTCGGACACTGAAGCTTTCTTT. Protein sequence: CASSIVDQGSDTEAFF.

V is TRBV7-9 and J is TRBJ2-1, with 8 nucleotides matching TRBD2. The CDR3 spans 15 residues. V trimming: 7 bases; J trimming: 6 bases; junction bases outside the gene matches: 11. The V gene's germline CDR1 is SEHNR and CDR2 FQNEAQ (reference sequence). CDR3 sequence reads: CASTLAGPLFNEQFF. CDR3 coding DNA: TGTGCCAGCACGTTAGCGGGGCCGCTTTTCAATGAGCAGTTCTTC. Filled out from reference TRBV7-9 and TRBJ2-1, the complete variable domain reads DTGVSQNPRHKITKRGQNVTFRCDPISEHNRLYWYRQTLGQGPEFLTYFQNEAQLEKSRLLSDRFSAERPKGSFSTLEIQRTEQGDSAMYLCASTLAGPLFNEQFFGPGTRLTVL.

This clone has more than one count but fewer than ten. The gene calls are TRBV7-8 and TRBJ2-7; D might be TRBD1 or TRBD2, each matching 5 bases. There are 17 residues in the CDR3. The germline gives CDR1 SGHVS, CDR2 FQNEAQ. V lost 0 bases to trimming and J lost 1 base, with 16 bases between them. CDR3 sequence (DNA): TGTGCCAGCAGCTTAGCGCGGGCGTGGGGCAGTTCCTACGAGCAGTACTTC. Translation gives CASSLARAWGSSYEQYF.

This chain uses TRBV27 with TRBJ2-3; TRBD1 might be the D (6 bases). V shed 4 bases and J shed 1 base, with 9 bases lying between them. Germline CDR1 and CDR2: MNHEY and SMNVEV (reference sequence). The length of the CDR3 is 14 residues. The CDR3 reads CASSSRQGTDTQYF. CDR3 DNA sequence: TGTGCCAGCAGTTCACGACAGGGCACAGATACGCAGTATTTT.

The CDR3 loop is CASTPGRGDNSPLHF. The DNA of the CDR3 is TGCGCCAGCACCCCTGGCAGGGGTGACAATTCACCCCTCCACTTT. V is TRBV5-1 and J is TRBJ1-6; tentative D call: TRBD1 (6 bases). Germline V lookup: CDR1 SGHRS, CDR2 YFSETQ. Trimming cost V 6 bases and J 7 bases, with 17 bases left between them. The length of the CDR3 is 15 residues.

This chain links TRBV5-6 with TRBJ1-4; TRBD1 matches at 7 bases. V gave up 1 base and J gave up 4 bases; unmatched junction bases: 7. Germline lookup yields CDR1 SGHDT and CDR2 YYEEEE. This CDR3 contains 16 residues. CDR3 sequence: CASSLRGRQDNEKLFF. CDR3 in DNA: TGTGCCAGCAGCTTGAGGGGGCGTCAGGATAATGAAAAACTGTTTTTT.

DNA for the CDR3: TGTGCCAGCAGCTCCTCGCCCCTTAATACAGAGACCCAGTACTTC. Encoded protein: CASSSSPLNTETQYF. The chain links TRBV11-3 to TRBJ2-5, with D unclear. Germline V gene lookup returns CDR1 SGHNT and CDR2 YENEEA. CDR3 size: 15 residues. V gave up 4 bases and J gave up 4 bases, with 16 bases separating them.

V gene TRBV6-6 combines with J gene TRBJ2-5; 10 bases are shared with TRBD2. The CDR3 is made up of 14 amino acids. The J segment lost 5 bases and the V segment lost 8 bases, leaving 8 bases of the junction unmatched. CDR1 is MNHNY, CDR2 SVGAGI, per germline (reference sequence). DNA of the CDR3: TGTGCCAGCGGGAAGCGGGGGGGTAGGGAGACCCAGTACTTC. Amino acids: CASGKRGGRETQYF.

The genes are TRBV19 and TRBJ1-3, with 7 nucleotides matching TRBD1. The J segment lost 7 bases and the V segment lost 4 bases, leaving 4 bases of the junction unmatched. CDR1 and CDR2 (germline): LNHDA, SQIVND (reference sequence). The CDR3 runs 13 residues. In DNA form, the CDR3 reads TGTGCCAGTAGTAGAGGACAGGTCAACACCATATATTTT. This codes for CASSRGQVNTIYF.

J is TRBJ1-2 and V is TRBV7-9; D uncertain. V gave up 6 bases and J gave up 5 bases, with 10 bases separating them. This CDR3 is built from 12 residues. From germline, CDR1 is SEHNR and CDR2 FQNEAQ (reference sequence). The CDR3 reads CASSKTAYGYTF. The CDR3 DNA follows: TGTGCCAGCAGTAAAACAGCTTATGGCTACACCTTC.

This clone was counted a single time. V and J are TRBV10-1 and TRBJ2-7; tentatively, D is TRBD1 (5 bases). The length of the CDR3 is 14 residues. Trimming stripped 0 bases from V and 2 bases from J, with 8 bases between. The germline gives CDR1 WNHNN, CDR2 SYGVQD (reference sequence). The DNA of the CDR3 is TGCGCCAGCAGTGAGTCAAGGGGCCCCTACGAGCAGTACTTC. This gives the protein CASSESRGPYEQYF.

The chain uses TRBV18 and TRBJ1-2; D is ambiguous. V lost 6 bases and J lost 0, with 5 bases in between. Germline-derived CDR1 and CDR2 are KGHSH and LQKENI. The CDR3 loop spans 12 amino acids. The CDR3 DNA sequence: TGTGCCAGCTCGGAACCTAACTATGGCTACACCTTC. It is translated as CASSEPNYGYTF.

The J gene is TRBJ2-7, the V gene TRBV28; the D gene is possibly TRBD2 (6 bases). Looked up from germline, CDR1 is MDHEN and CDR2 is SYDVKM. Trimming removed 7 bases at V and 7 bases at J, with 14 bases between. The length of the CDR3 is 12 residues. CDR3 bases: TGTGCCAGCAACAGTCGGAGGGGAGAGCAGTACGTC. Translated, it gives CASNSRRGEQYV.

This chain joins TRBV5-5 and TRBJ1-1; D remains unclear. V lost 5 bases and J 1 base, leaving 6 bases between the germline ends. The CDR3 totals 12 residues. From germline, CDR1 is SGHKS and CDR2 YYEKEE (reference sequence). In nucleotides, the CDR3 is TGTGCCAGCAGGAGCTCGAACACTGAAGCTTTCTTT. Translated, it gives CASRSSNTEAFF.

This chain connects TRBV27 to TRBJ1-6; D is unclear. CDR1 MNHEY and CDR2 SMNVEV come from the germline V gene (reference sequence). The CDR3 runs 13 residues. Trimming cost V 2 bases and J 10 bases, with 9 bases left between them. For the CDR3, the DNA is TGTGCCAGCAGTTTAAACAGATTGTCACCCCTCCACTTT. The encoded protein is CASSLNRLSPLHF.

The V call is TRBV30, the J call TRBJ1-3, with D perhaps TRBD1 (6 bases). The germline V gene encodes CDR1 GTSNPN and CDR2 SVGIG (reference sequence). This CDR3 spans 14 amino acids. The V end was cut by 7 bases, the J end by 0 bases, with 13 bases between. CDR3 DNA: TGTGCCTCTCAACAGGGAGCCTCTGGAAACACCATATATTTT. Translated, it gives CASQQGASGNTIYF.

This chain connects TRBV7-9 to TRBJ2-5; no definite D call. V lost 0 bases and J lost 2, with 19 bases in between. Germline V gives CDR1 SEHNR, CDR2 FQNEAQ (reference sequence). This CDR3 is 18 amino acids long. The CDR3 DNA reads TGTGCCAGCAGCTTAGCGGTGCGGCAGGAGAGAGTTCAAGAGACCCAGTACTTC. It translates to CASSLAVRQERVQETQYF.

The chain has TRBV6-5 and TRBJ1-4, with D unclear. CDR3 size: 12 residues. Germline CDR1 reads MNHEY; CDR2 reads SVGAGI. Deletions cut 5 bases from V and 8 bases from J, with 9 bases between. The CDR3 loop is CASSQSQEKLFF. The CDR3 DNA is TGTGCCAGCAGTCAATCACAGGAAAAACTGTTTTTT.

This rearrangement joins TRBV30 to TRBJ1-5; tentatively, D is TRBD1 (6 bases). V was cut by 1 base and J by 4 bases, with 14 bases left in between. CDR3 length: 15 amino acids. The germline gives CDR1 GTSNPN, CDR2 SVGIG (reference sequence). The chain's CDR3 is CAWSAGTFVNQPQHF. The CDR3 DNA reads TGTGCCTGGAGTGCCGGGACATTCGTTAATCAGCCCCAGCATTTT.

The V call is TRBV5-1, the J call TRBJ1-2; D perhaps matches TRBD1 (5 bases). The CDR3 consists of 16 residues. Trimming cost V 1 base and J 0 bases, with 13 bases left between them. CDR1 and CDR2 from the germline V gene are SGHRS and YFSETQ. The CDR3 sequence is CASSLKGDLSNYGYTF. The CDR3, as DNA: TGCGCCAGCAGCTTGAAAGGGGACCTGTCTAACTATGGCTACACCTTC.

V and J are TRBV5-4 and TRBJ1-2; 11 bases map to TRBD1. Germline CDR1 is SGHNT and CDR2 is YYREEE (reference sequence). There are 16 residues in the CDR3. With V trimmed by 5 bases and J by 4 bases, 10 bases remained unmatched. CDR3 residues: CASSSEDRGPSYGYTF. As DNA, the CDR3 is TGTGCCAGCAGTTCTGAGGACAGGGGGCCCTCCTATGGCTACACCTTC.

This chain connects TRBV7-6 to TRBJ2-3; 10 bases are a match to TRBD1. After removal of 4 bases from V and 2 bases from J, the junction contained 6 bases not matched to a gene. The CDR3 runs to 16 residues. Germline CDR1 and CDR2: SGHVS and FNYEAQ. The CDR3, as DNA: TGTGCCAGCAGCTCAAGTGGGACAGGGGACACAGATACGCAGTATTTT. Amino acid sequence: CASSSSGTGDTDTQYF.